The 6 T cell receptor beta chains listed next were all sequenced from one sample in a study of T cell responses to AZD1222 COVID-19 vaccine. TCRdb's table, derived via immunoSEQ multiplex PCR, lists solely in-frame clones and lacks some. Of tens of thousands of clones in the sample, approximately 84% are singletons; the top ten hold 27%. The source was peripheral blood, collected on day 0 of AZD1222 vaccination. Source of these receptors: an adult in good health.

The CDR3 bases are TGTGCCAGCAGCTTAACGGGACAGGGTTTTGAGCAGTACTTC. This codes for CASSLTGQGFEQYF. V is TRBV7-3 and J is TRBJ2-7; TRBD1 aligns across 9 bases. Trimming removed 0 bases from V and 7 bases from J; junction bases left unmatched: 4. The V gene's germline CDR1 is SGHTA and CDR2 FQGTGA. CDR3 length: 14 amino acids. Using reference TRBV7-3 and TRBJ2-7 for the parts outside the CDR3, the full variable domain is GAGVSQTPSNKVTEKGKYVELRCDPISGHTALYWYRQSLGQGPEFLIYFQGTGAADDSGLPNDRFFAVRPEGSVSTLKIQRTERGDSAVYLCASSLTGQGFEQYFGPGTRLTVT.

This chain links TRBV18 with TRBJ1-6, with 10 nucleotides matching TRBD1. This CDR3 contains 16 residues. Trimming at V came to 4 bases and at J to 9 bases, leaving 9 bases not matched to a gene. Germline values: CDR1 KGHSH, CDR2 LQKENI. For the CDR3, the DNA is TGTGCCAGCTCACGACAGGGGGCTCCAGGACGTTCACCCCTCCACTTT. Residues: CASSRQGAPGRSPLHF.

This chain connects TRBV12-5 to TRBJ2-2; possibly TRBD2 for D (5 bases). The germline gives CDR1 LGHNT, CDR2 FRNRAP. The CDR3 has 14 residues. Trimming removed 1 base from V and 7 bases from J, with 10 bases in between. The DNA of the CDR3 is TGTGCTAGTGGTTTGGGAACTAGTCTCGGGGAGCTGTTTTTT. This codes for CASGLGTSLGELFF.

The rearrangement joins TRBV19 to TRBJ2-7, with D tentatively TRBD2 (7 bases). Germline CDR1 is LNHDA and CDR2 is SQIVND (reference sequence). V gave up 6 bases and J gave up 2 bases, with 11 bases separating them. This CDR3 spans 13 amino acids. In DNA form, the CDR3 reads TGTGCCAGTAGGAGGGGGGGGGCCTACGAGCAGTACTTC. It codes for CASRRGGAYEQYF.

The gene calls are TRBV19 and TRBJ2-5; D unclear. Trimming removed 3 bases from V and 0 bases from J, with 5 bases in between. Germline V lookup: CDR1 LNHDA, CDR2 SQIVND (reference sequence). CDR3 length equals 13 residues. This CDR3 is CASSIGHQETQYF. In nucleotides, the CDR3 is TGTGCCAGTAGTATTGGCCACCAAGAGACCCAGTACTTC.

The CDR3 protein is CSVRYNEQFF. The CDR3 nucleotides read TGCAGCGTTAGATACAATGAGCAGTTCTTC. The gene calls are TRBV29-1 and TRBJ2-1; no clear D gene. Germline V CDR1 and CDR2: SQVTM, ANQGSEA. V shed 5 bases and J shed 4 bases, with 3 bases lying between them. CDR3 length: 10 amino acids.